This TCR beta chain was captured in a study of regulatory T cells in long-lasting Graves disease. Study outcomes and limitations: Persistent patients shared more public clonotypes (approximately 2,500) than new patients (just under 1,000). Patients with persistent disease showed a bias toward TRBV28, TRBJ1-2 and TRBJ2-5.

As concerns this clonotype: The target antigen is unknown. A far bigger clonotype differs at one base, so this is likely a read error.

Both iRepertoire HTBI primers and Arm-PCR of CDR3 regions were used to build the TCR beta libraries. TCRdb ran MiXCR on the multiplex PCR reads and lists one entry per CDR3 protein. The sample shows 440,000 or so distinct CDR3 sequences, 14% to 15% of them seen only once. The time point here: newly diagnosed GD, antithyroid drugs for less than 3 months. TCR sequences were obtained from RNA taken from PBMCs. A roughly 8.3-milliliter sample of peripheral blood was drawn into EDTA tubes. Trimming cost V 6 bases and J 3 bases, with 6 bases left between them. Germline V gene data show CDR1 as MNHNS and CDR2 as SASEGT. The CDR3 contains 12 residues. These data were also filed under a second study, of T cells in Graves' hyperthyroidism and ophthalmopathy. From that second work: In the first-round RT-PCR of the TCR CDR3, the HTBI primer set was used.

The sample in question was peripheral blood mononuclear cells (PBMCs), obtained at new diagnosis, from a patient treated with antithyroid drugs. The chain combines TRBV6-1 with TRBJ1-5, with D hard to call. The TCR originated in a woman between 25 and 40 years old with Graves disease. For the CDR3, the DNA is TGTGCCAGCAGATCCCCCAATCAGCCCCAGCATTTT. Residues: CASRSPNQPQHF.